This T cell receptor (beta chain) comes out of a study of tissue T cells after allogeneic stem cell transplantation. General study findings and limits: Few T cell clones were shared across patients, but motif clusters showed tissue-specific shared signatures.

Measured with immunoSEQ multiplex PCR; TCRdb has only the in-frame clones, and not every one. The sample holds around 6,000 clones, about 64% seen once. With regard to this clone: What it recognizes is unknown.

This CDR3 has 15 amino acids. V lost 0 bases, J lost 3 bases, and 3 bases stayed unmatched. In germline, CDR1 is SGHTA, CDR2 FQGNSA. The sample was duodenum tissue, taken at autopsy. The chain has TRBV7-2 and TRBJ2-7; 9 bases are shared with TRBD2. The origin of this receptor is a woman aged 18-49 years with breast cancer. CDR3 loop: CASSLAPSGNYEQYF. CDR3 DNA: TGTGCCAGCAGCTTAGCGCCTAGCGGGAACTACGAGCAGTACTTC.